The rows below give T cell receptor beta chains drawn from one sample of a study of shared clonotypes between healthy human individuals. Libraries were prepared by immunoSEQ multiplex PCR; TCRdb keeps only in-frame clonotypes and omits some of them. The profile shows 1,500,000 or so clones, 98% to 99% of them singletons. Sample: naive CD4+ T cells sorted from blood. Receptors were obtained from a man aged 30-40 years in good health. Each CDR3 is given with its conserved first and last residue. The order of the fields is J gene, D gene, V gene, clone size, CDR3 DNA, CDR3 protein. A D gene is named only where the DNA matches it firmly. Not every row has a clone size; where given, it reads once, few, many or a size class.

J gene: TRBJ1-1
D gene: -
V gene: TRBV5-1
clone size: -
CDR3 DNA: TGCGCCAGCAGCTTGGGGCCTCGGGTAGGCTCAAACACTGAAGCTTTCTTT
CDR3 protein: CASSLGPRVGSNTEAFF

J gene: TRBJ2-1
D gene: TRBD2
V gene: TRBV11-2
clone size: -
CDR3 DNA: TGTGCCAGCAGCTTCAACCTAGCGGGAGAGCGAGATGAGCAGTTCTTC
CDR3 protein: CASSFNLAGERDEQFF

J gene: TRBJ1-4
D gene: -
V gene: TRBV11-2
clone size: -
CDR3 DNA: TGTGCCAGCAGCTTACTAGGGTTGGAAAAACTGTTTTTT
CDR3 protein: CASSLLGLEKLFF

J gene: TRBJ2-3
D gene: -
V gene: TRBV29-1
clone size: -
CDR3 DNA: TGCAGCGTCGCTGGCGGGGCTAGCACAGATACGCAGTATTTT
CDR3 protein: CSVAGGASTDTQYF

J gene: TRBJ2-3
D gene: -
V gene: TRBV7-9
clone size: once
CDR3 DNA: TGTGCCAGCAGCCGCGGTTGGGGGGATACGCAGTATTTT
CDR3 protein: CASSRGWGDTQYF

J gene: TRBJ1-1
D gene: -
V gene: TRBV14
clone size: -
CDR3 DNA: TGTGCCAGCAGCCGAATCCGAAACACTGAAGCTTTCTTT
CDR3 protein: CASSRIRNTEAFF

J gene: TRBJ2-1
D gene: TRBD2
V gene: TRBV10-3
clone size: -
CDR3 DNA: TGTGCCATCATGCGGACTAGCGGCAATTACAATGAGCAGTTCTTC
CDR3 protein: CAIMRTSGNYNEQFF

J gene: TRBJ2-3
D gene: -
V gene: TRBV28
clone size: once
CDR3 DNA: TGTGCCAGCAGTGTTGGAGGCCCCACAGATACGCAGTATTTT
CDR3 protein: CASSVGGPTDTQYF

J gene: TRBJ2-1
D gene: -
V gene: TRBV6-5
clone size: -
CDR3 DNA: TGTGCCAGCAGTTACGTACCGCTAGCACAGAATGAGCAGTTCTTC
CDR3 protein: CASSYVPLAQNEQFF

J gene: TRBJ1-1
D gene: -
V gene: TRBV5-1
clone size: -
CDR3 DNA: TGCGCCAGCAGCTTGGATCCCGCGGGCGGCACTGAAGCTTTCTTT
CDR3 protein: CASSLDPAGGTEAFF

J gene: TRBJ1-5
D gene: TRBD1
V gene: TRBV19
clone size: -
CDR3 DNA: TGTGCCAGTACTACCGGGACAGGACCTAATCAGCCCCAGCATTTT
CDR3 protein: CASTTGTGPNQPQHF

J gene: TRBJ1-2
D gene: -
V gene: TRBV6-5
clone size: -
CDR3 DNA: TGTGCCAGCAGTTACGTCAGACGTGGTGTTGGCTACACCTTC
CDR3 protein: CASSYVRRGVGYTF

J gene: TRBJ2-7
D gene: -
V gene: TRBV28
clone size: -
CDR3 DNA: TGTGCCAGCAGTCCTTCGGGCCGCTACGAGCAGTACTTC
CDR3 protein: CASSPSGRYEQYF

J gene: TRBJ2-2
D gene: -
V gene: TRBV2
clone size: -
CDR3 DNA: TGTGCCAGCAGTGCCTCCCGGAGCGGGGAGCTGTTTTTT
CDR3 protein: CASSASRSGELFF

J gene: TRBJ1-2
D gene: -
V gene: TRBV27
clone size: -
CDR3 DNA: TGTGCCAGCAGATCACAGGGTCGGACTAACTATGGCTACACCTTC
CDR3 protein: CASRSQGRTNYGYTF

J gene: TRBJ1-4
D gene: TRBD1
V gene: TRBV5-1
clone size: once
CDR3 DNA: TGCGCCAGCAGCGCGCCGGGACAGGGAATTGCAACTAATGAAAAACTGTTTTTT
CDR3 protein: CASSAPGQGIATNEKLFF

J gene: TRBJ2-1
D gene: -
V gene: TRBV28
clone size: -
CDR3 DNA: TGTGCCAGCAGCCCGGGACTGGTGCAGTTCTTC
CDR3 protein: CASSPGLVQFF

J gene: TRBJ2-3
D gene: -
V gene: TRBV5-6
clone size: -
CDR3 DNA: TGTGCCAGCAGCTATCTAGCATTCACAGATACGCAGTATTTT
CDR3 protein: CASSYLAFTDTQYF

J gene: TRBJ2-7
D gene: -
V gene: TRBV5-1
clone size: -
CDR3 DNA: TGCGCCAGCAGCCCCCGAGGCACTACCTACGAGCAGTACTTC
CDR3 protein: CASSPRGTTYEQYF

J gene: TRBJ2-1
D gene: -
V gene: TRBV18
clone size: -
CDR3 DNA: TGTGCCAGCTCTCAGGGTGGTTGGGACAATGAGCAGTTCTTC
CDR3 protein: CASSQGGWDNEQFF

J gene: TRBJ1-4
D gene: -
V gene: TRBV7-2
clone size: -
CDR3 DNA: TGTGCCAGCAGCTTAAGGGGCCCAGGGGTTGAAAAACTGTTTTTT
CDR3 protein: CASSLRGPGVEKLFF

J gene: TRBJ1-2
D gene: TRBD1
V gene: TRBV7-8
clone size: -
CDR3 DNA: TGTGCCAGCAGCAAAAATCGGACAGGGGGCTTGGGCTATGGCTACACCTTC
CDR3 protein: CASSKNRTGGLGYGYTF